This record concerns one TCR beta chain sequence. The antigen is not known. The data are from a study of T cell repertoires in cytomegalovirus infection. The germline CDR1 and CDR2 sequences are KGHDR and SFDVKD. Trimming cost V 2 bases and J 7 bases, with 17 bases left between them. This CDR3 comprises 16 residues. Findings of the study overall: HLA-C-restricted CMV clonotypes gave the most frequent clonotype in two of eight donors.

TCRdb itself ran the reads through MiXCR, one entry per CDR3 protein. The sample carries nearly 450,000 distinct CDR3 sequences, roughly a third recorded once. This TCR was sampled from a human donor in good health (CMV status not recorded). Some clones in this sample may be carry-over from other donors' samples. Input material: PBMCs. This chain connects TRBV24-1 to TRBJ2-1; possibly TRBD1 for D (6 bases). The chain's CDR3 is CATSDSVFTGLNEQFF. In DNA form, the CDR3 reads TGTGCCACCAGTGATTCGGTATTTACAGGGCTAAATGAGCAGTTCTTC.